These 19 T cell receptor beta chains were sequenced from one sample in a study of regulatory T cells in long-lasting Graves disease. iRepertoire HTBI primers and Arm-PCR of CDR3 regions built TCR beta libraries. A single record per CDR3 protein comes from TCRdb applying MiXCR to the multiplex PCR reads. Among a few hundred thousand distinct CDR3 sequences, approximately 10% were seen once, and the ten largest hold under 20%. The time point was: newly diagnosed GD, antithyroid drugs for less than 3 months. The TCR library was made from RNA extracted from PBMCs. This same sample was also part of a study on T cells in Graves' hyperthyroidism and ophthalmopathy.

This specimen was peripheral blood mononuclear cells (PBMCs), taken at new diagnosis, from a patient treated with antithyroid drugs. All receptors come from a woman between 18 and 29 years old with Graves disease.

This clonotype was counted ten times or more. The chain employs TRBV5-1 and TRBJ1-6, with a possible D match to TRBD1 (5 bases). Trimming cost V 4 bases and J 4 bases, with 12 bases left between them. CDR3 size: 15 residues. Germline loops: CDR1 SGHRS, CDR2 YFSETQ. The CDR3 region is CASSVSEGYNSPLHF. DNA of the CDR3: TGCGCCAGCAGCGTGAGCGAGGGGTATAATTCACCCCTCCACTTT.

This clonotype was recorded many times. The chain employs TRBV6-2 or TRBV6-3 and TRBJ1-5; D perhaps matches TRBD1 (6 bases). Germline V gives CDR1 MNHEY, CDR2 SVGEGT. V dropped 6 bases and J dropped 7 bases, with 16 bases sitting between them. This CDR3 has 14 residues. The CDR3 protein is CASRARPTGQPQHF. CDR3 nucleotides: TGTGCCAGCAGAGCACGCCCTACAGGGCAGCCCCAGCATTTT.

This clonotype was found many times. The rearrangement links TRBV13 to TRBJ1-1; D not certain. Germline lookup yields CDR1 PRHDT and CDR2 FYEKMQ (reference sequence). V was clipped by 3 bases and J by 1 base, with 6 bases between them. The CDR3 spans 13 residues. The CDR3 bases are TGTGCCAGCAGCTTTATCGAGAACACTGAAGCTTTCTTT. Residues: CASSFIENTEAFF.

This clonotype was counted many times. This rearrangement joins TRBV7-2 to TRBJ2-5; D ambiguous. Germline loops: CDR1 SGHTA, CDR2 FQGNSA. V was pared by 1 base and J by 5 bases, with 11 bases between. The CDR3 consists of 14 residues. CDR3 coding DNA: TGTGCCAGCAGCTTAGTTCAGGACGGGGAGACCCAGTACTTC. It codes for CASSLVQDGETQYF.

This clonotype was seen only a few times. The rearrangement joins TRBV27 to TRBJ1-2; no reliable D call. The CDR3 is 16 residues long. Germline lookup yields CDR1 MNHEY and CDR2 SMNVEV (reference sequence). V lost 8 bases to trimming and J lost 8 bases, with 27 bases between them. As DNA, the CDR3 is TGTGCCAGCGGTGCAGACTTCGGGGATCCCTTCGGGGGCTACACCTTC. This sequence encodes CASGADFGDPFGGYTF.

There are many counts of this clonotype. The V gene is TRBV20-1, the J gene TRBJ2-7; 8 positions match TRBD2. The CDR3 has 15 amino acids. Germline loops: CDR1 DFQATT, CDR2 SNEGSKA (reference sequence). Germline trimming cut 6 bases from V and 2 bases from J; bases unmatched to any gene: 12. As DNA, the CDR3 is TGCAGTGCCGGGGTACTAGCGGACTTAACCTACGAGCAGTACTTC. Protein sequence: CSAGVLADLTYEQYF.

This clonotype appeared many times. This chain connects TRBV27 to TRBJ2-1, with 7 bases that match TRBD2. Germline lookup yields CDR1 MNHEY and CDR2 SMNVEV (reference sequence). J was trimmed by 0 bases and V by 8 bases; bases with no gene match: 16. This CDR3 has 18 residues. The CDR3 nucleotides are TGTGCCAGCTCCCCCCTGAGGGTAGCGGGCTTCTCCTACAATGAGCAGTTCTTC. It translates to CASSPLRVAGFSYNEQFF.

This chain connects TRBV4-1 to TRBJ1-1, with TRBD1 as a possible D gene (6 bases). Trimming shortened V by 2 bases and J by 2 bases, and 12 bases separated the two germline ends. The CDR3 runs 15 residues. The V gene's germline CDR1 is MGHRA and CDR2 YSYEKL. Here the CDR3 DNA reads TGCGCCAGCAGCCAACAACCCGGGACAAACACTGAAGCTTTCTTT. As protein: CASSQQPGTNTEAFF.

This clonotype was detected a few times. The rearrangement links TRBV5-1 to TRBJ2-7; D gene ambiguous. V lost 0 bases to trimming and J lost 3 bases, with 16 bases between them. This CDR3 spans 16 amino acids. From germline, CDR1 is SGHRS and CDR2 YFSETQ. CDR3 loop: CASSLAPGPAFYEQYF. CDR3 sequence (DNA): TGCGCCAGCAGCTTGGCGCCGGGCCCCGCTTTCTACGAGCAGTACTTC.

This clonotype was recorded at least ten times. This sequence joins TRBV11-3 and TRBJ2-7; 7 nucleotides match TRBD2. This CDR3 contains 16 residues. The germline CDR1 and CDR2 sequences are SGHNT and YENEEA. V lost 3 bases and J lost 3; bases outside the gene matches: 11. The CDR3 DNA follows: TGTGCCAGCAGCTTCCGACTGAGAGCTAGCGGCTACGAGCAGTACGTC. Protein: CASSFRLRASGYEQYV.

Remarks on this clonotype: A single base separates this from a much larger clone, so it may be a read error. The rearrangement uses TRBV15 and TRBJ2-1; 10 nucleotides agree with TRBD2. Germline lookup yields CDR1 LNHNV and CDR2 YYDKDF (reference sequence). The CDR3 is 15 residues long. This CDR3 reads CATSAGTSDQETQHF. The CDR3 nucleotides read TGTGCCACCAGCGCCGGGACTAGCGACCAAGAGACCCAGCACTTC.

This clonotype was detected many times. This chain links TRBV6-2 or TRBV6-3 with TRBJ1-5; D unresolved. V lost 1 base, J lost 5 bases, and 15 bases lay in between. CDR3 length: 16 amino acids. Germline assignment: CDR1 MNHEY and CDR2 SVGEGT. DNA of the CDR3: TGTGCCAGCAGTTACTGGCAATACGGAGGCGATCAGCCCCAGCATTTT. Translated: CASSYWQYGGDQPQHF.

This clonotype was observed many times. The CDR3 DNA sequence: TGCAGTGCTTATGACAGGGCCCTCAACTATGGCTACACCTTC. It encodes CSAYDRALNYGYTF. J is TRBJ1-2 and V is TRBV20-1, with 7 positions matching TRBD1. Trimming took 5 bases from V and 2 from J; bases not matched to a gene: 8. The CDR3 runs to 14 residues. Germline values: CDR1 DFQATT, CDR2 SNEGSKA (reference sequence).

This clonotype was counted a few times. A much larger clone is a single base away; this may be a read error. V is TRBV28 and J is TRBJ1-1; perhaps TRBD1 as D (5 bases). V was trimmed by 6 bases and J by 5 bases, leaving 19 bases between them. The CDR3 spans 15 residues. Germline values: CDR1 MDHEN, CDR2 SYDVKM. The CDR3 is CASRSPRAVKTEAFF. The DNA of the CDR3 is TGTGCCAGCAGATCCCCCAGGGCAGTAAAAACTGAAGCTTTCTTT.

This clonotype was counted ten times or more. The genes are TRBV7-2 and TRBJ2-2; D gene uncertain. CDR3 length equals 15 residues. Trimming stripped 1 base from V and 1 base from J, with 7 bases between. CDR1 SGHTA and CDR2 FQGNSA come from the germline V gene. The DNA for the CDR3 is TGTGCCAGCAGCTTAGTCCCCGGGAACACCGGGGAGCTGTTTTTT. It is translated as CASSLVPGNTGELFF.

This clonotype was recorded many times. The rearrangement uses TRBV7-2 and TRBJ1-4; 8 bases agree with TRBD1. Germline V gene lookup returns CDR1 SGHTA and CDR2 FQGNSA. V lost 6 bases to trimming and J lost 7 bases; unmatched junction nucleotides: 13. This CDR3 has 16 residues. This CDR3 reads CASRTGRQGRGEKLFF. The CDR3 coding sequence is TGTGCCAGCAGAACGGGTAGACAGGGGAGGGGTGAAAAACTGTTTTTT.

This clonotype was observed at least ten times. This rearrangement joins TRBV20-1 to TRBJ2-2; 8 bases agree with TRBD2. Germline values: CDR1 DFQATT, CDR2 SNEGSKA (reference sequence). With 3 bases clipped from V and 5 bases from J, the junction kept 5 bases outside the gene matches. The CDR3 extends over 14 amino acids. DNA for the CDR3: TGCAGTGCTAGCACTCCGGGAGGGACCGGGGAGCTGTTTTTT. Protein sequence: CSASTPGGTGELFF.

This clonotype has a count of ten or more. This sequence joins TRBV7-2 and TRBJ1-1, with 11 positions matching TRBD1. The CDR3 contains 13 residues. The junction had 4 bases not matched to a gene; V was cut back by 5 bases and J by 8 bases. Germline assignment: CDR1 SGHTA and CDR2 FQGNSA. The CDR3 sequence: CASSVGQGAEAFF. CDR3 DNA: TGTGCCAGCAGCGTAGGACAGGGGGCGGAAGCTTTCTTT.

The V gene is TRBV3-1, the J gene TRBJ2-5; D possibly matches TRBD1 or TRBD2 (5 bases each). This CDR3 spans 16 amino acids. Trimming removed 0 bases from V and 3 bases from J, with 14 bases in between. From germline, CDR1 is LGHDT and CDR2 YNNKEL (reference sequence). CDR3: CASSQDPGHGEETQYF. Here the CDR3 DNA reads TGTGCCAGCAGCCAAGATCCGGGGCATGGAGAAGAGACCCAGTACTTC.